Listed below are T cell receptor beta chains from one sample, sequenced in a study of human versus mouse CDR3 diversity and MHC coevolution. Method: immunoSEQ multiplex PCR; TCRdb's copy keeps in-frame clones and lacks some. The data contain around 77,000 clones, roughly 92% of them singletons. Sequenced sample: naive CD4+ T cells from blood. The receptors come from a person aged 25 to 75 in good health. Each CDR3 is given without its conserved first and last residue. Fields, in order: J gene, V gene, CDR3 protein.

TRBJ2-3,TRBV5-4,ASSETSASTDTQY
TRBJ2-7,TRBV5-4,ASSSRSGSSYEQY
TRBJ2-7,TRBV7-9,ASSRTTRPFSYEQY
TRBJ2-1,TRBV7-9,ASSSQGGGINEQF
TRBJ1-1,TRBV19,ASSIEGGNTEAF
TRBJ1-1,TRBV6-5,ASSSRGTGSKAF
TRBJ2-5,TRBV6-1,ASSEQGWETQY
TRBJ2-3,TRBV5-4,ASSPRTSGISTDTQY
TRBJ2-3,TRBV6-1,ASRQDRVTDTQY
TRBJ2-6,TRBV14,ASSQRGSGANVLT
TRBJ2-1,TRBV18,ASSPPSGRDNEQF
TRBJ2-4,TRBV30,ACSTGIGIQY
TRBJ1-2,TRBV7-9,ASSLGQGYGYT
TRBJ2-1,TRBV5-1,ASSLTSSYNEQF
TRBJ2-3,TRBV28,ASSTPQGAADTQY
TRBJ1-1,TRBV19,ASRETGQNTEAF
TRBJ2-6,TRBV27,ASRGRHSGANVLT
TRBJ1-1,TRBV28,ASSLLDSRSTEAF
.,TRBV9,ASSVDSGGVPYEQY
TRBJ2-1,TRBV5-6,ASSRTLGTKYNEQF
TRBJ2-4,TRBV6-1,ASRRTGGTKNIQY
TRBJ2-3,TRBV30,AWSTGFADTQY
TRBJ2-1,TRBV6-1,ASSADRELPYNEQF
TRBJ1-4,TRBV18,ASSPDEKLF
TRBJ2-3,TRBV10-1,ASSADSWATDTQY
TRBJ2-7,TRBV27,ASSFVLAGGQGEQY
TRBJ2-5,TRBV19,ASSIGSGGAAETQY
TRBJ1-5,TRBV6-6,ASSFTPEGYQPQH
TRBJ2-2,TRBV7-9,ASSLDAGGSAGELF
TRBJ1-3,TRBV6-6,AIQAGSGNTIY
TRBJ1-6,TRBV6-1,ASSDLSPLH
TRBJ1-2,TRBV20-1,SANRNYGYT
TRBJ1-4,TRBV6-1,ASRQTANEKLF
TRBJ2-7,TRBV18,ASSRGSQEAYEQY
TRBJ2-3,TRBV7-2,ASSQTSGGTDTQY
TRBJ1-5,TRBV6-1,ASSEAGRAYNQPQH
TRBJ2-2,TRBV6-6,ASRRTPGTGELF